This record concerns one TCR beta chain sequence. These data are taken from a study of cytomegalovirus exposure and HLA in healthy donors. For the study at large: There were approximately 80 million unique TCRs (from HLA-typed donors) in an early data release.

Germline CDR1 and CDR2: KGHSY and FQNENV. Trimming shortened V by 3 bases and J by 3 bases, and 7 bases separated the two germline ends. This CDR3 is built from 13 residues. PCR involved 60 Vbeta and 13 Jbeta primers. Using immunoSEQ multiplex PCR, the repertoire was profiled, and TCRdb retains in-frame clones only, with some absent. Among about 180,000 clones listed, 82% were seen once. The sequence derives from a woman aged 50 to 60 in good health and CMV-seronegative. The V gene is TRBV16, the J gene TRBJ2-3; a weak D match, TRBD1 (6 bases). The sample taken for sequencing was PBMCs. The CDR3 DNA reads TGTGCCAGCAGCCAGCAGGGGACAGATACGCAGTATTTT. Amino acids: CASSQQGTDTQYF.